The T cell receptor (beta chain) under discussion was sequenced for a study of T-cell reconstitution after alpha-beta-depleted transplantation in children. Study results and limitations: Roughly two months post-transplant, alpha-beta T cells reportedly originated from several hundred graft clones that had expanded.

Library preparation (for TCRbeta) was performed with unique molecular identifiers. TCRdb re-called the PCR reads with MiXCR, one entry per CDR3 protein. The repertoire holds 800,000 to 1,000,000 distinct CDR3 sequences, with 25% to 30% as singletons. A remark on this clonotype: The antigen is undetermined.

The receptor's source is a boy under three years old who had a stem cell transplant for SCID, so the T cells may come from the graft donor. Source: PBMCs, mostly from graft donor cells, taken 360 days after TCRalphabeta/CD19-depleted stem cell transplant.

This CDR3 reads CAWSVGGENEQFF. The CDR3 DNA reads as TGTGCCTGGAGTGTAGGTGGGGAGAATGAGCAGTTCTTC. The chain has TRBV30 and TRBJ2-1, with a tentative D call TRBD2 (5 bases). The germline V gene encodes CDR1 GTSNPN and CDR2 SVGIG (reference sequence). The CDR3 runs to 13 residues. Trimming left V 0 bases short and J 7 bases short, with 10 bases between.